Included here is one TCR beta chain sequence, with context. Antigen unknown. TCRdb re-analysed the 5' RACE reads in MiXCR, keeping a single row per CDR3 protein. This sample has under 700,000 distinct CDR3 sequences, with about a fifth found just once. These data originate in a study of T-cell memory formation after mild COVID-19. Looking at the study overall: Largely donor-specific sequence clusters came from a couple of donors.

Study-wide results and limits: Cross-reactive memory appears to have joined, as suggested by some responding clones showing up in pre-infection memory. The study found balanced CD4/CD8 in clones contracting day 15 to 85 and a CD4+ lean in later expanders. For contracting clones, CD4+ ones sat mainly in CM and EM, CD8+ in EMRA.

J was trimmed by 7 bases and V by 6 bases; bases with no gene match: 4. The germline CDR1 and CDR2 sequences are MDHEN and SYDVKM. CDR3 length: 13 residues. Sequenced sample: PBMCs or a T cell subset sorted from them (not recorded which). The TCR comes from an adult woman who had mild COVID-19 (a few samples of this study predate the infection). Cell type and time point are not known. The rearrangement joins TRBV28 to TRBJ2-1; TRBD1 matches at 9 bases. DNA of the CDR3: TGTGCCAGCAGGGGACAGGGAAGAAATGAGCAGTTCTTC. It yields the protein CASRGQGRNEQFF.